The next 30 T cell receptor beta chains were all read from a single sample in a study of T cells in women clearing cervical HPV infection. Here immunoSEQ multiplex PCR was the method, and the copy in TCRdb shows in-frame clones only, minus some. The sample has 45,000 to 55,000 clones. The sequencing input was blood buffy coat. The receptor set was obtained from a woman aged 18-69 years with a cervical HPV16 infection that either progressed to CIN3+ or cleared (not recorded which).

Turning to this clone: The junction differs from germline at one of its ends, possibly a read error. CDR3 sequence: CASSLGTSGEASYEQYF. Partial CDR3 DNA: TGCGCCAGCAGCCTGGGGACTAGCGGGGAGGCCTCCTACGAG. The chain joins TRBV4-2 to TRBJ2-7; 13 nucleotides agree with TRBD2. The CDR3 end lies 3 residues beyond the end of the read and is filled in from the germline J gene. The CDR3 totals 17 residues. From germline, CDR1 is LGHNA and CDR2 YNFKEQ.

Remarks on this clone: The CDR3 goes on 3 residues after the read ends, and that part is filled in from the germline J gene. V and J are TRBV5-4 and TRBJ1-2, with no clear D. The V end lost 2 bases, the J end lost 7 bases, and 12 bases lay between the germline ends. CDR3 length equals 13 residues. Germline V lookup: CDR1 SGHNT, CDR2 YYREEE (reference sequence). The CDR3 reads CASSFSNSVGYTF. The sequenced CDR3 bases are TGTGCCAGCAGCTTTTCTAATTCTGTTGGC.

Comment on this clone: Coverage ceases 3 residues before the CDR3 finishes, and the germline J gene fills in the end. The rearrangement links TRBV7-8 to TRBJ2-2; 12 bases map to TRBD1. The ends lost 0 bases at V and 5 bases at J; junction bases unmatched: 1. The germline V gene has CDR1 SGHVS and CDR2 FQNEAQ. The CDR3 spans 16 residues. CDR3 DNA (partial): TGTGCCAGCAGCTTAGCGGGACAGGGGGCGACCGGGGAG. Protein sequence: CASSLAGQGATGE. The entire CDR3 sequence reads CASSLAGQGATGELFF.

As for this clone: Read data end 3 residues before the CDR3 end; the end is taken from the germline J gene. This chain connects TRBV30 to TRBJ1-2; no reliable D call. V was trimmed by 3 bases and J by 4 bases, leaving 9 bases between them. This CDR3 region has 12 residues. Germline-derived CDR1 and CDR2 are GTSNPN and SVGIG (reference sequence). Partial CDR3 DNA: TGTGCCTGGAGAGGCCTCCCCTATGGC. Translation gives CAWRGLPYG. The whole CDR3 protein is CAWRGLPYGYTF.

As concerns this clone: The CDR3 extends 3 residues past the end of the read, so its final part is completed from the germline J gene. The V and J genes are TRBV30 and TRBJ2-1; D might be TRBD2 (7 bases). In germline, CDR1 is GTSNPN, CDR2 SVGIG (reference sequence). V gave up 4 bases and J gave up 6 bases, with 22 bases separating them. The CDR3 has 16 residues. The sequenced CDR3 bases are TGTGCCTGGAACTCGAGGGGGGGCCCTACGATCAATGAG. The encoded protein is CAWNSRGGPTINE. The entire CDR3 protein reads CAWNSRGGPTINEQFF. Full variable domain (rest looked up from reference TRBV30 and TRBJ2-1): SQTIHQWPATLVQPVGSPLSLECTVEGTSNPNLYWYRQAAGRGLQLLFYSVGIGQISSEVPQNLSASRPQDRQFILSSKKLLLSDSGFYLCAWNSRGGPTINEQFFGPGTRLTVL.

CDR3 in amino acids: CASSQGGTSGATDTQYF. The CDR3 bases that were read are TGTGCCAGCAGCCAAGGAGGGACTAGCGGGGCCACAGATACG. V usage is TRBV4-2 and J usage is TRBJ2-3; 13 bases fit TRBD2. The CDR3 end lies 3 residues beyond the end of the read and is filled in from the germline J gene. With V trimmed by 1 base and J by 2 bases, 3 bases remained unmatched. Germline V gene sequence: CDR1 LGHNA, CDR2 YNFKEQ. The CDR3 length is 17 residues.

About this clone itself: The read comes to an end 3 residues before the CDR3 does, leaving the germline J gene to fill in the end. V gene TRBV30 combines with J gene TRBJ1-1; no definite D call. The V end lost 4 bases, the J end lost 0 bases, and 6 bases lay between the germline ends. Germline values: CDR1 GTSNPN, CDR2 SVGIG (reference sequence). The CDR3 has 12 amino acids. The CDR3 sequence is CAWTGLNTEAFF. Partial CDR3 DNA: TGTGCCTGGACAGGTTTGAACACTGAA.

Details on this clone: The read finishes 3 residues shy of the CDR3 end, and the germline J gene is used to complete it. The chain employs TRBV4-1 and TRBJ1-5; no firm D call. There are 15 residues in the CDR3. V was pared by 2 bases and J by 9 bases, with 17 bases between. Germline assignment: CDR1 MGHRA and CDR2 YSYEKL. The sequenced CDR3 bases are TGCGCCAGCAGCCAATTAGCCGGGGAGGTAGCGCCC. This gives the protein CASSQLAGEVAP. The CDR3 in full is CASSQLAGEVAPQHF.

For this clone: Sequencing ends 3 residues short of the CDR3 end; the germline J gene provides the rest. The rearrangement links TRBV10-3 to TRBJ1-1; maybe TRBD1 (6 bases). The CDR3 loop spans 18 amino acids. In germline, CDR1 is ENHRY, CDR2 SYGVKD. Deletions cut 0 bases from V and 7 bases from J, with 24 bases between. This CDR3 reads CAISESEHPGVPQFEAFF. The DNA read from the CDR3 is TGTGCCATCAGTGAGTCCGAGCATCCAGGGGTCCCCCAATTTGAA.

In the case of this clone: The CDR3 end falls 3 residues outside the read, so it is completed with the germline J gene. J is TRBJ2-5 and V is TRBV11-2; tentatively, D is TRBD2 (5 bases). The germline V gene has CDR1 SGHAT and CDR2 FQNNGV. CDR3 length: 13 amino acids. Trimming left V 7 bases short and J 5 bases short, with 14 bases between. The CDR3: CASNHLPGETQYF. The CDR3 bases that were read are TGTGCCAGCAACCACCTTCCGGGGGAGACC.

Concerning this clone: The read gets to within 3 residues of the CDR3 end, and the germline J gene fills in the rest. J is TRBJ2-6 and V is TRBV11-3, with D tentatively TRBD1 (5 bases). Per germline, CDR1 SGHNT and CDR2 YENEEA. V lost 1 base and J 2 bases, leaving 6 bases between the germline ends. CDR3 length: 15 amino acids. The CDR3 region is CASSLGGPGANVLTF. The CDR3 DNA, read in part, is TGTGCCAGCAGCTTAGGGGGCCCTGGGGCCAACGTC.

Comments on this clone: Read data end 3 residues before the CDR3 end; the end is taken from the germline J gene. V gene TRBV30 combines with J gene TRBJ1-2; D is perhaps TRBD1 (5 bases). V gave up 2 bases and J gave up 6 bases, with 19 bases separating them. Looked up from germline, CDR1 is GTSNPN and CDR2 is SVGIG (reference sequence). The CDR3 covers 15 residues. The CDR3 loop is CAWSRQRRGVHGYTF. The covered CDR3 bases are TGTGCCTGGAGTAGACAACGTAGGGGTGTTCATGGC.

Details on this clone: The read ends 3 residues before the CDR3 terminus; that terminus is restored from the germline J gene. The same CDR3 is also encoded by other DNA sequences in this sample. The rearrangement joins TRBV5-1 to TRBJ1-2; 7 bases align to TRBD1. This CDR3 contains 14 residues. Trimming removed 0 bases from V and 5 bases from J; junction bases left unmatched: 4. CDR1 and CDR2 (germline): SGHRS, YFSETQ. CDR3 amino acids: CASSLGQGDYGYTF. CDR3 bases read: TGCGCCAGCAGCTTGGGACAGGGCGATTATGGC.

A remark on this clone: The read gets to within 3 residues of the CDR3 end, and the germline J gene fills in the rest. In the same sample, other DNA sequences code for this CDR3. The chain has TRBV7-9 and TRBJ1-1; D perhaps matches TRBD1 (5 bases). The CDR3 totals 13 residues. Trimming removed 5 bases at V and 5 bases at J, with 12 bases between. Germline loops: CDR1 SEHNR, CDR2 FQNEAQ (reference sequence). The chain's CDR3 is CASSPQGLTEAFF. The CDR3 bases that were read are TGTGCCAGCAGCCCTCAGGGTCTGACTGAA.

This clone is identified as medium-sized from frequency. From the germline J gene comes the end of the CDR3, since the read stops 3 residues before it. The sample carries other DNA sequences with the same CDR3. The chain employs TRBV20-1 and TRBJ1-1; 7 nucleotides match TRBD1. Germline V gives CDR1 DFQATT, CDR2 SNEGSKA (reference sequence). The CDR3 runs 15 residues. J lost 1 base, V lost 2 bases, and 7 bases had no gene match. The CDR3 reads CSARPTGRKNTEAFF. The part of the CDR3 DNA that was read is TGCAGTGCTAGACCGACAGGGCGTAAGAACACTGAA.

CDR3 in amino acids: CASSVYRDGEQYF. CDR3 DNA (partial): TGTGCCAGCAGTGTTTACAGGGATGGCGAG. This chain uses TRBV6-1 with TRBJ2-7; weak D call: TRBD1 (6 bases). The CDR3 end lies 3 residues beyond the end of the read and is filled in from the germline J gene. The ends were cut back, 4 bases at V and 6 bases at J, with 13 bases in the middle. The germline V gene encodes CDR1 MNHNS and CDR2 SASEGT. The CDR3 is made up of 13 amino acids.

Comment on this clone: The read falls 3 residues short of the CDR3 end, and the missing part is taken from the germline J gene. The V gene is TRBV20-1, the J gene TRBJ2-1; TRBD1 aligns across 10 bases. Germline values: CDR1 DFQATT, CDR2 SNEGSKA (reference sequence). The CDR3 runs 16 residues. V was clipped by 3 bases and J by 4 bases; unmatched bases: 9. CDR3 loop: CSASSTGTGVYNEQFF. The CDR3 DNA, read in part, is TGCAGTGCTAGTTCCACCGGGACAGGGGTTTACAATGAG.

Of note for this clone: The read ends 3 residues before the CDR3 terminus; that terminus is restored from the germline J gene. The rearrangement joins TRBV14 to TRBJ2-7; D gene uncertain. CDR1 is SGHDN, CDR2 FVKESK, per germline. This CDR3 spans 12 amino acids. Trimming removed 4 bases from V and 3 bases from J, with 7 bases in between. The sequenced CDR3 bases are TGTGCCAGCAGCCTAGCCCGCTACGAG. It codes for CASSLARYE. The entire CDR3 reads CASSLARYEQYF.

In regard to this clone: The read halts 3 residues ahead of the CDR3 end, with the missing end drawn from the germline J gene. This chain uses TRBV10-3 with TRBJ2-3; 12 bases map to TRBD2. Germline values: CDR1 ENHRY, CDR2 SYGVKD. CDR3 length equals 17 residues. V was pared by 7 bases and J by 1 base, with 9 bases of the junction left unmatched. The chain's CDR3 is CAIKRLAGGPGTDTQYF. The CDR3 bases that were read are TGTGCCATCAAGAGGCTAGCGGGAGGGCCAGGCACAGATACG.

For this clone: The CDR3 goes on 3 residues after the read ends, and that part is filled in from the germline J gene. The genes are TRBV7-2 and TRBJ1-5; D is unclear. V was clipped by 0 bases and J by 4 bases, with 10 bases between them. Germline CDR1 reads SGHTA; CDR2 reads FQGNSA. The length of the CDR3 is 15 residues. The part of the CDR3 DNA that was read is TGTGCCAGCAGCTTAGCCTCCATGGCAAATCAGCCC. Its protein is CASSLASMANQP. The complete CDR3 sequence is CASSLASMANQPQHF. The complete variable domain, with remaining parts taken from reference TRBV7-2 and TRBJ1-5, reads GAGVSQSPSNKVTEKGKDVELRCDPISGHTALYWYRQSLGQGLEFLIYFQGNSAPDKSGLPSDRFSAERTGGSVSTLTIQRTQQEDSAVYLCASSLASMANQPQHFGDGTRLSIL.

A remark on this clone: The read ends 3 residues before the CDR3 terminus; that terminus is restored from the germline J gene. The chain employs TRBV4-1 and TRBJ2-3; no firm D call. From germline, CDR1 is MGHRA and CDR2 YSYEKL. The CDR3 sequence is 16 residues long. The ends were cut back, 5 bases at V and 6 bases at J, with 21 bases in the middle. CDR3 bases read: TGCGCCAGCAGCAACTACAATACCTACCACATGGATACG. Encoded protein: CASSNYNTYHMDT. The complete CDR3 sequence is CASSNYNTYHMDTQYF.

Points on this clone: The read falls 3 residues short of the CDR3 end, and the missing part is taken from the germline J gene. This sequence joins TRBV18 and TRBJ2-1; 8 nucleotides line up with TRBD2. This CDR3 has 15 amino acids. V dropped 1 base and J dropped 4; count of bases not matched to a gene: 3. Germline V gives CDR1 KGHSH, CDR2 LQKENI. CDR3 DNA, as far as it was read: TGTGCCAGCTCACCACGGAGCGGGGGTTACAATGAG. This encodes CASSPRSGGYNE. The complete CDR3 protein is CASSPRSGGYNEQFF.

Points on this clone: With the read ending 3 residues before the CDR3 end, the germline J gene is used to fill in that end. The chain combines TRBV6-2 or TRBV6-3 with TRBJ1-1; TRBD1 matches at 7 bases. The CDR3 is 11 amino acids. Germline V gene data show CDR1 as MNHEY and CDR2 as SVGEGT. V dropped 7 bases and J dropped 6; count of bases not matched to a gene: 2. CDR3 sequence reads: CASTGTAEAFF. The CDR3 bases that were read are TGTGCCAGCACCGGGACAGCTGAA.

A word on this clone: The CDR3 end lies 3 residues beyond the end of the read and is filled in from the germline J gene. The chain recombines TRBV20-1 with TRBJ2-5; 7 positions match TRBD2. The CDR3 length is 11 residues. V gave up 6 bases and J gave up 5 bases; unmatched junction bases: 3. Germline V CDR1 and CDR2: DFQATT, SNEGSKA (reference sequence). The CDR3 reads CSAWGGETQYF. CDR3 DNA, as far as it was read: TGCAGTGCGTGGGGGGGTGAGACC.

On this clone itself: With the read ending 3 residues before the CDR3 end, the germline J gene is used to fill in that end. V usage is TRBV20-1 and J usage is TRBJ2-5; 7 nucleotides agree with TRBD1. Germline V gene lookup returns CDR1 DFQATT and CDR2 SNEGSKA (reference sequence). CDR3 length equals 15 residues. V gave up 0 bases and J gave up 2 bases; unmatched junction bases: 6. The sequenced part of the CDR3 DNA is TGCAGTGCTAGAGATGGGGACAGCCCACAAGAGACC. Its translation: CSARDGDSPQET. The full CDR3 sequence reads CSARDGDSPQETQYF.

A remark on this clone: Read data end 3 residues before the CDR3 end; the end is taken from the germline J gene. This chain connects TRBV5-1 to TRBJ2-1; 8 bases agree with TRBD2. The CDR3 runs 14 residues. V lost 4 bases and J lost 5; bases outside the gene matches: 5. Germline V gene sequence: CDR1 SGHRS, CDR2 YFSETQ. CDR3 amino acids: CASSRAGGHNEQFF. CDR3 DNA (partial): TGCGCCAGCAGCCGGGCGGGGGGTCACAATGAG.

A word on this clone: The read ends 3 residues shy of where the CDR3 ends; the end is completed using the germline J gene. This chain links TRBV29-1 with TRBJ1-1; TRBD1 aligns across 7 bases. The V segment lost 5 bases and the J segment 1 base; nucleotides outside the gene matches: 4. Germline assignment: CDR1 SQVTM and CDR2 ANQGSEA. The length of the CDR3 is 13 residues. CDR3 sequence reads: CSVSGTANTEAFF. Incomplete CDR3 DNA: TGCAGCGTTTCCGGGACAGCGAACACTGAA.

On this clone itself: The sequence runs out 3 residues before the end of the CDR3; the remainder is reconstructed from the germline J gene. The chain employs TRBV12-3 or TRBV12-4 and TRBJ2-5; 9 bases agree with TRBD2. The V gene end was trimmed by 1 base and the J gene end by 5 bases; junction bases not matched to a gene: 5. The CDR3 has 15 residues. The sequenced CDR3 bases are TGTGCCAGCAGTTTAGTCGCTAGCGGGGTGGAGACC. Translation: CASSLVASGVET. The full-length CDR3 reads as CASSLVASGVETQYF.

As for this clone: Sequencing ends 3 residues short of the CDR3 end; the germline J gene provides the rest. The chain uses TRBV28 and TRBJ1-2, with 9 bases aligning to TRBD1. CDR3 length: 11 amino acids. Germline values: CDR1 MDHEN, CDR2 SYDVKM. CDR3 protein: CASSDRGDYTF. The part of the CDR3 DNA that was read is TGTGCCAGCAGTGACAGGGGGGAC.

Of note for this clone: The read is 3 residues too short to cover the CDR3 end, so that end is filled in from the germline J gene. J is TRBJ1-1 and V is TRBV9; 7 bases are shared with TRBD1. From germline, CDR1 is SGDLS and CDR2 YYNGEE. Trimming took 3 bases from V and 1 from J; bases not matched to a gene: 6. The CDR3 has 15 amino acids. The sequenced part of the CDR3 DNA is TGTGCCAGCAGCGACCGACAGGGCCCGAACACTGAA. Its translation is CASSDRQGPNTE. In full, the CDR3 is CASSDRQGPNTEAFF.